The 7 T cell receptor beta chains listed next were all sequenced from one sample in a study of vaccination effects on CD4 cells after COVID-19 (dated by TCRdb to the early 2020s). To prepare the library, the immunoSEQ multiplex PCR assay was applied. Here the immuneACCESS table is served through TCRdb, limited to in-frame sequences with V and J called. Missing clones are a known gap in these copies; in checked studies unresolved V genes cover under half, and the rest lacks a known reason. The sample profile shows tens of thousands of clones; 75% to 85% of them were found once. The ten largest make up more than 10% of the sample. Their antigens are not known. The ViraFEST assay stimulated PBMC with viral peptide pools and then used TCR sequencing to identify antigen-specific CD4+ T cell clonotypes by expansion. After about 9 days of culture, CD4+ T cells were isolated with the EasySep CD4+ T cell isolation kit. Negative nucleocapsid antibody results before and after vaccination confirmed that the healthy vaccine recipients had no prior SARS-CoV-2 infection.

This specimen was CD4+ T cells from PBMCs cultured with SARS-CoV-2 spike peptides, taken before COVID-19 vaccination. Read against the paper, the sample's cell subset or site label means: SARS-CoV-2 spike overlapping peptide pool stimulation. These receptors came from a human donor who received a COVID-19 vaccine.

The chain uses TRBV14 and TRBJ1-3; D gene unclear. This CDR3 has 16 residues. Germline V CDR1 and CDR2: SGHDN, FVKESK. With 1 base removed from V and 0 bases from J, the gap between germline ends came to 10 bases. CDR3 nucleotide sequence: TGTGCCAGCAGCCAAGGGGCGGCCATCTCTGGAAACACCATATATTTT. Protein sequence: CASSQGAAISGNTIYF. Full variable domain (outside the CDR3, taken from reference TRBV14 and TRBJ1-3): EAGVTQFPSHSVIEKGQTVTLRCDPISGHDNLYWYRRVMGKEIKFLLHFVKESKQDESGMPNNRFLAERTGGTYSTLKVQPAELEDSGVYFCASSQGAAISGNTIYFGEGSWLTVV.

V and J are TRBV2 and TRBJ2-7; D is unclear. The germline CDR1 and CDR2 sequences are SNHLY and FYNNEI. V was shortened by 4 bases and J by 4 bases, with 11 bases between the two germline ends. The CDR3 has 13 amino acids. CDR3 in amino acids: CASSAQPDYEQYV. The CDR3 nucleotides are TGTGCCAGCAGTGCACAGCCCGATTACGAGCAGTACGTC.

The gene calls are TRBV18 and TRBJ1-1; TRBD1 matches 11 bases. The V and J ends lost 3 bases and 6 bases, in that order; junction bases with no gene match: 9. The CDR3 contains 16 residues. Germline-derived CDR1 and CDR2 are KGHSH and LQKENI. CDR3: CASSPRTGGDFSEAFF. Written as DNA, the CDR3 is TGTGCCAGCTCACCCCGGACAGGGGGCGATTTTTCTGAAGCTTTCTTT.

The gene calls are TRBV12-5 and TRBJ2-5, with D tentatively TRBD2 (5 bases). The CDR3 spans 14 residues. The V gene's germline CDR1 is LGHNT and CDR2 FRNRAP. Trimming took off 3 bases at V and 2 bases at J, with 10 bases between the two ends. Here the CDR3 DNA reads TGTGCTAGTGGTTTTCTAGGGAGTCAAGAGACCCAGTACTTC. Translated: CASGFLGSQETQYF.

The chain has TRBV6-4 and TRBJ2-1, with 8 bases matching TRBD2. The CDR3 contains 13 residues. V lost 6 bases to trimming and J lost 13 bases; unmatched junction nucleotides: 11. Looked up from germline, CDR1 is MRHNA and CDR2 is SNTAGT. In nucleotides, the CDR3 is TGTGCCAGCAGGACGACACGGGGGGGGCCTCAGTTCTTC. It is translated as CASRTTRGGPQFF.

The genes are TRBV5-6 and TRBJ1-4; tentative D call: TRBD1 (6 bases). This CDR3 region has 13 residues. The V and J ends lost 4 bases and 8 bases respectively, with 12 bases between them. CDR1 and CDR2 (germline): SGHDT, YYEEEE. The CDR3 protein is CASSVWTEEKLFF. Written as DNA, the CDR3 is TGTGCCAGCAGCGTATGGACAGAAGAAAAACTGTTTTTT.

With respect to this clone: This CDR3 is also generated by other DNA sequences in the sample. The J gene is TRBJ1-1, the V gene TRBV7-3; D is undetermined. In germline, CDR1 is SGHTA, CDR2 FQGTGA. The ends were cut back, 3 bases at V and 0 bases at J, with 5 bases in the middle. The CDR3 length is 13 residues. CDR3 sequence: CASSFSVNTEAFF. The CDR3 nucleotides are TGTGCCAGCAGCTTCTCCGTGAACACTGAAGCTTTCTTT.